Shown below are 11 T cell receptor beta chains from a single sample sequenced in a study of identical twins. TCRdb called the 5' RACE reads again in MiXCR, with one record for every CDR3 protein. Among about 720,000 distinct CDR3 sequences, over 8.5% were seen once, and the ten largest hold approximately 0.94%. These data were also filed under a second study, of yellow fever vaccine responses in identical twins.

The sequencing sample was made of PBMCs. The source is a woman aged 18-29 years in good health.

This clonotype was recorded at least ten times. The V and J genes are TRBV12-3 or TRBV12-4 and TRBJ2-1, with 7 positions matching TRBD2. This CDR3 has 15 residues. Trimming took 6 bases from V and 8 from J; bases not matched to a gene: 13. In DNA form, the CDR3 reads TGTGCCAGCAGACTGACTAGCTCAGGTTTGGATGAGCAGTTCTTC. This gives the protein CASRLTSSGLDEQFF.

The chain carries TRBV11-2 and TRBJ2-3; 8 positions match TRBD1. CDR1 SGHAT and CDR2 FQNNGV come from the germline V gene. V trimming: 3 bases; J trimming: 8 bases; junction bases outside the gene matches: 7. The CDR3 is made up of 14 amino acids. Written as DNA, the CDR3 is TGTGCCAGCAGCTTGGGCAGGGGGCTCAGTACGCAGTATTTT. This sequence encodes CASSLGRGLSTQYF.

This clonotype was found a few times. The rearrangement links TRBV28 to TRBJ2-3; TRBD1 matches 10 bases. The CDR3 is 16 amino acids. Germline V CDR1 and CDR2: MDHEN, SYDVKM. V shed 3 bases, J shed 1 base, and the junction held 4 bases outside the gene matches. The CDR3 here is CASSFTGTGGTDTQYF. For the CDR3, the DNA is TGTGCCAGCAGTTTTACGGGGACAGGGGGCACAGATACGCAGTATTTT.

This clonotype was observed a handful of times. The V and J genes are TRBV20-1 and TRBJ2-1; no definite D call. V was trimmed by 5 bases and J by 0 bases, leaving 14 bases between them. CDR1 and CDR2 (germline): DFQATT, SNEGSKA (reference sequence). The CDR3 length is 15 residues. CDR3 sequence reads: CSAPIPENSYNEQFF. CDR3 in DNA: TGCAGTGCTCCAATACCGGAAAACTCCTACAATGAGCAGTTCTTC.

The chain recombines TRBV2 with TRBJ2-7, with a weak D call TRBD2 (5 bases). V dropped 5 bases and J dropped 0 bases, with 11 bases sitting between them. Germline CDR1 SNHLY, CDR2 FYNNEI. The CDR3 totals 14 residues. For the CDR3, the DNA is TGTGCCAGCAGTAGGGAGCCGAGCTCCTACGAGCAGTACTTC. Translation: CASSREPSSYEQYF.

As to this clonotype: Since a much larger clone is just one base distant, this may be a read error. The chain carries TRBV10-3 and TRBJ2-7; 8 bases match TRBD1. The CDR3 has 16 residues. Trimming at V came to 5 bases and at J to 7 bases, leaving 16 bases not matched to a gene. Germline CDR1 ENHRY, CDR2 SYGVKD. CDR3 protein: CAISRIEDRAYREQYF. CDR3 coding DNA: TGTGCCATCAGTCGCATCGAGGACAGGGCCTACCGTGAGCAGTACTTC.

The chain has TRBV7-9 and TRBJ1-5; D not certain. This CDR3 contains 14 residues. The V end lost 5 bases, the J end lost 5 bases, and 13 bases lay between the germline ends. Germline CDR1 is SEHNR and CDR2 is FQNEAQ (reference sequence). CDR3 in DNA: TGTGCCAGCAGCCCGGTCCTCGGCGATCAGCCCCAGCATTTT. Translation gives CASSPVLGDQPQHF.

The chain combines TRBV6-1 with TRBJ2-5; D is possibly TRBD2 (7 bases). Germline loops: CDR1 MNHNS, CDR2 SASEGT. CDR3 length: 13 amino acids. Trimming took 8 bases from V and 5 from J, leaving 15 bases between them. For the CDR3, the DNA is TGTGCCAGCTCTAGGGGGGGAATGGAGACCCAGTACTTC. Its protein product is CASSRGGMETQYF.

This clonotype was counted a few times. The chain carries TRBV29-1 and TRBJ2-5, with a weak D call TRBD1 (5 bases). Deletions cut 6 bases from V and 4 bases from J, with 15 bases between. The CDR3 consists of 13 residues. The germline gives CDR1 SQVTM, CDR2 ANQGSEA. The CDR3 is CSVPRGAPETQYF. As DNA, the CDR3 is TGCAGCGTCCCTAGGGGCGCGCCAGAGACCCAGTACTTC.

This clonotype was picked up many times. The gene calls are TRBV7-9 and TRBJ2-3; 8 nucleotides match TRBD2. Losses at the gene ends were 7 bases for V and 4 bases for J; bases not matched to a gene: 13. The CDR3 extends over 16 amino acids. From germline, CDR1 is SEHNR and CDR2 FQNEAQ (reference sequence). The CDR3 region has the DNA TGTGCCAGCATCGGGGGTAGCGGGGTTGATGCAGATACGCAGTATTTT. The encoded protein is CASIGGSGVDADTQYF.

This clonotype was counted only a few times. V gene TRBV7-2 combines with J gene TRBJ2-1; D is perhaps TRBD1 (5 bases). There are 16 residues in the CDR3. Germline V lookup: CDR1 SGHTA, CDR2 FQGNSA. Between the trimmed V and J ends, which lost 1 base and 2 bases, there was a span of 12 bases. CDR3 region: CASSLVKGSTYNEQFF. CDR3 nucleotides: TGTGCCAGCAGCTTAGTCAAGGGGTCTACCTACAATGAGCAGTTCTTC.